This T cell receptor beta chain was profiled in a study of blood T cell repertoires in COVID-19. Turning to the study itself: The study drew acute and convalescent COVID-19 samples from the United States, Italy and Spain. Sample material is recorded as cDNA or gDNA derived from T cells, B-cell-depleted T cells, or PBMCs.

V was shortened by 9 bases and J by 8 bases, with 10 bases between the two germline ends. This CDR3 has 10 amino acids. Looked up from germline, CDR1 is SNHLY and CDR2 is FYNNEI. As handled by the study authors: For nucleated cells, counts were estimated from reference gene primer amplification. Measured with immunoSEQ multiplex PCR; TCRdb has only the in-frame clones, and not every one. Clone size and V and J calls were adopted from that table, with D and trimming inferred from the DNA. The data contain fewer than 100,000 clones, 70% to 90% of them singletons. Sequenced input: peripheral blood. J is TRBJ1-2 and V is TRBV2; no clear D. This clonotype was obtained from a man in his 70s with acute or convalescent COVID-19. The CDR3 loop is CASQSPGYTF. DNA of the CDR3: TGTGCCAGTCAAAGCCCCGGCTACACCTTC.